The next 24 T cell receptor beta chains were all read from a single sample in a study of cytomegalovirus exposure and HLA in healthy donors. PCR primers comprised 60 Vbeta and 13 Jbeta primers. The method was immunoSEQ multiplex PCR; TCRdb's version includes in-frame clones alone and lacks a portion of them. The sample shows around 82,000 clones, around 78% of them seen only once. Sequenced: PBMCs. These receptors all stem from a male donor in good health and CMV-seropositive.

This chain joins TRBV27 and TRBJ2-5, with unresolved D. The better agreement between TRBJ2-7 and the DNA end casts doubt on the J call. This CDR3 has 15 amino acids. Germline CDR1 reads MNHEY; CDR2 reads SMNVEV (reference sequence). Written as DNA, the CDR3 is TGTGCCAGCAGTTTATCAGGTTTAGCTTCCTACGAGCAGTACTTC. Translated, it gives CASSLSGLASYEQYF.

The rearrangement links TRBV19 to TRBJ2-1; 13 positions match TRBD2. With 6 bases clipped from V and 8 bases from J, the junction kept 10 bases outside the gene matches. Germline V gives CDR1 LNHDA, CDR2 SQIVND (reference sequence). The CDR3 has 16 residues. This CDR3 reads CASSLAGLAGFDEQFF. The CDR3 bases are TGTGCCAGTAGCCTGGCGGGACTAGCGGGATTCGATGAGCAGTTCTTC.

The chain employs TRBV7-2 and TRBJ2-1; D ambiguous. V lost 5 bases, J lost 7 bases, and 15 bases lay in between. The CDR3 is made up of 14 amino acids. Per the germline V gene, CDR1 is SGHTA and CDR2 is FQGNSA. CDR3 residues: CASSPRSFTNEQFF. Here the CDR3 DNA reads TGTGCCAGCAGCCCGAGGAGCTTTACAAATGAGCAGTTCTTC.

The CDR3 region has the DNA TGTGCCAGCAGTTGGACAGGGGCCGGCTACACCTTC. Translating gives CASSWTGAGYTF. V and J are TRBV7-8 and TRBJ1-2; 9 positions agree with TRBD1. The CDR3 has 12 residues. Losses at the gene ends were 6 bases for V and 8 bases for J; bases not matched to a gene: 4. Per the germline V gene, CDR1 is SGHVS and CDR2 is FQNEAQ.

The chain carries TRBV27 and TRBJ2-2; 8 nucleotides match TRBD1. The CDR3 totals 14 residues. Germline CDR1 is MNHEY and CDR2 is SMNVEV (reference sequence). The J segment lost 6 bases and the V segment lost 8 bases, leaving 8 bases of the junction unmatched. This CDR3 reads CASHGTGGPGELFF. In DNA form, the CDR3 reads TGTGCCAGCCACGGGACAGGAGGTCCCGGGGAGCTGTTTTTT.

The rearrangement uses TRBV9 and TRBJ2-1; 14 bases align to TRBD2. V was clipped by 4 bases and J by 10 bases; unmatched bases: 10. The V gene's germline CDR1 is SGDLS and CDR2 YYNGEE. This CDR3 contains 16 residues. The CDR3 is CASSLPGLAGVGEQFF. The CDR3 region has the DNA TGTGCCAGCAGCTTACCGGGACTAGCGGGAGTTGGGGAGCAGTTCTTC.

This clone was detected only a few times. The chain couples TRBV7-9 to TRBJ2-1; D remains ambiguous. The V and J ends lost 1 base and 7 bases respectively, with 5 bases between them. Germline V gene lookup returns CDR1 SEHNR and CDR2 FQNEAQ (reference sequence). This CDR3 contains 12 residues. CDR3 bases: TGTGCCAGCAGCTTAGGAGCTAATGAGCAGTTCTTC. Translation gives CASSLGANEQFF. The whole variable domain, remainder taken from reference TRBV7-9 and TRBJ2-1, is DTGVSQNPRHKITKRGQNVTFRCDPISEHNRLYWYRQTLGQGPEFLTYFQNEAQLEKSRLLSDRFSAERPKGSFSTLEIQRTEQGDSAMYLCASSLGANEQFFGPGTRLTVL.

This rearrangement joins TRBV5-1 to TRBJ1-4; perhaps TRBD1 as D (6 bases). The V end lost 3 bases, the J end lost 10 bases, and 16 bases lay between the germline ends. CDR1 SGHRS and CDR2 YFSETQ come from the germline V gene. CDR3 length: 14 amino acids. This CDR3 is CASSSGQREAKLFF. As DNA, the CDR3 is TGCGCCAGCAGCTCAGGACAGAGGGAAGCAAAACTGTTTTTT.

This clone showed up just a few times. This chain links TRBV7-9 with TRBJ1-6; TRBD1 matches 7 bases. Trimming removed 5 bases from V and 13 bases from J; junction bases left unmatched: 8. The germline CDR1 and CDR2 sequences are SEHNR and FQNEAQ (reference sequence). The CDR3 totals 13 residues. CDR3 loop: CASSDSGTAPLHF. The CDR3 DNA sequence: TGTGCCAGCAGCGACTCCGGGACAGCTCCCCTCCACTTT.

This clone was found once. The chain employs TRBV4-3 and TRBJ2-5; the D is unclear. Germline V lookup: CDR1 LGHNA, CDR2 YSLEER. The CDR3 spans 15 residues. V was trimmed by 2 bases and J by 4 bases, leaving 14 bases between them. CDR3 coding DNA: TGCGCCAGCAGCCAAATCGTTCACGCCAGAGAGACCCAGTACTTC. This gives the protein CASSQIVHARETQYF.

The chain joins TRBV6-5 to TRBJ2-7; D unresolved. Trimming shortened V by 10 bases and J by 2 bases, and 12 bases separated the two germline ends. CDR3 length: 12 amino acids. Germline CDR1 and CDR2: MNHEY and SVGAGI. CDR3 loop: CATRTLTYEQYF. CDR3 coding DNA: TGTGCCACCCGCACTTTGACCTACGAGCAGTACTTC.

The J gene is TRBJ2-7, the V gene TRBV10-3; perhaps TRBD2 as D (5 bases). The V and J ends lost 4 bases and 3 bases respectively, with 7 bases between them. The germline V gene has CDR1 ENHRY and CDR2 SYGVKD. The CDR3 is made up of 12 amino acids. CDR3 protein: CAISAEGYEQYF. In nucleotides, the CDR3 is TGTGCCATCAGTGCCGAGGGCTACGAGCAGTACTTC.

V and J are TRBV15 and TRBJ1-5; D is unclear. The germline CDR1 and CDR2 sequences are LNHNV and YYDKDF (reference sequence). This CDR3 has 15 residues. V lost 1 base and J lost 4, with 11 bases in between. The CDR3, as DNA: TGTGCCACCAGCAGAGGGGCAGGAAGAAATCAGCCCCAGCATTTT. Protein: CATSRGAGRNQPQHF.

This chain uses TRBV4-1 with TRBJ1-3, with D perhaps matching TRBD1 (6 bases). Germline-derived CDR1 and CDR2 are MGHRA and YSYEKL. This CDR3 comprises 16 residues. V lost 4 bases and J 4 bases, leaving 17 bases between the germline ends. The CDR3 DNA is TGCGCCAGCAGCCGAGTACAGGGTAGCTACGGAAACACCATATATTTT. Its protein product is CASSRVQGSYGNTIYF.

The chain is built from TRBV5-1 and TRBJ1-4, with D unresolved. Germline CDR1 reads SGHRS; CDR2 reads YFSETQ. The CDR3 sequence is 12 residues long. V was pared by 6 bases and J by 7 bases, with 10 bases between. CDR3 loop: CASKDEGEKLFF. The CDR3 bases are TGCGCCAGCAAAGATGAGGGTGAAAAACTGTTTTTT.

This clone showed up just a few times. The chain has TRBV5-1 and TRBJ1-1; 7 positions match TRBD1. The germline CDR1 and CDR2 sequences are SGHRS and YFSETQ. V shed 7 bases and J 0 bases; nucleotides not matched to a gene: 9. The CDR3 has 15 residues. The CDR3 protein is CASQPWTGMNTEAFF. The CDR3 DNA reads TGCGCCAGCCAACCTTGGACAGGTATGAACACTGAAGCTTTCTTT.

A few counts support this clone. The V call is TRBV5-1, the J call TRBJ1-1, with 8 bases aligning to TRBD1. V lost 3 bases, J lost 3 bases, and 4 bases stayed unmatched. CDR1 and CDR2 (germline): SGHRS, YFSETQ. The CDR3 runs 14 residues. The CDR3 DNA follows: TGCGCCAGCAGCTGGACAGGGAGGGACACTGAAGCTTTCTTT. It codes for CASSWTGRDTEAFF.

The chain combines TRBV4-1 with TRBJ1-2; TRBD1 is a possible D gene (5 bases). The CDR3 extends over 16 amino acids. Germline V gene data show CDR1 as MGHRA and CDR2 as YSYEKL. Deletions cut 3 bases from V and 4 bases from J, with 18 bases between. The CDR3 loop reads CASSHVEGHSLYGYTF. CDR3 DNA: TGCGCCAGCAGCCATGTTGAAGGACACTCCCTCTATGGCTACACCTTC.

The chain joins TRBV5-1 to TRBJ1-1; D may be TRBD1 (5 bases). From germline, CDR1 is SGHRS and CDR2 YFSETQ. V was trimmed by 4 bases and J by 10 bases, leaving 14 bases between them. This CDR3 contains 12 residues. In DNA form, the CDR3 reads TGCGCCAGCAGCCTGGGGGGGGATACAGCTTTCTTT. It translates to CASSLGGDTAFF.

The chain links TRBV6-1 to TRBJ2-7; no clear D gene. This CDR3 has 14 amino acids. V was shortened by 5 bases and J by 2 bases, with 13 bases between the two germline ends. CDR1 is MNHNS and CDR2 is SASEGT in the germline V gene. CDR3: CASSSRAPAYEQYF. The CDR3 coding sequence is TGTGCCAGCAGTTCCCGTGCGCCGGCCTACGAGCAGTACTTC.

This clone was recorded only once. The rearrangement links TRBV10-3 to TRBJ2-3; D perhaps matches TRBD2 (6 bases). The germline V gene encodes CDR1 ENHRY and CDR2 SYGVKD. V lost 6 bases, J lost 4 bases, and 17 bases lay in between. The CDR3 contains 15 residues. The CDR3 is CAIRLNSGSADTQYF. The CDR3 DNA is TGTGCCATCAGACTAAATAGCGGAAGCGCAGATACGCAGTATTTT.

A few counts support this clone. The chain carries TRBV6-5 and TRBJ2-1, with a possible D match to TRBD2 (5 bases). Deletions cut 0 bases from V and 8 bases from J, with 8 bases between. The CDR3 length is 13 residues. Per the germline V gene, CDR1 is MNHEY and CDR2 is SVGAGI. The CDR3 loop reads CASSYSRGDEQFF. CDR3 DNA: TGTGCCAGCAGTTACTCTCGGGGTGATGAGCAGTTCTTC.

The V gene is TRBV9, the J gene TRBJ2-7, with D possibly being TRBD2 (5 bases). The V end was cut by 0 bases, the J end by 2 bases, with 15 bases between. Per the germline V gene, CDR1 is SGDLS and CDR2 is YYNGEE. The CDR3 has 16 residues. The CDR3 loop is CASSVAAGLPTYEQYF. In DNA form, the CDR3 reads TGTGCCAGCAGCGTAGCGGCGGGTCTACCTACCTACGAGCAGTACTTC. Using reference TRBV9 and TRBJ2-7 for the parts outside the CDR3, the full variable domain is DSGVTQTPKHLITATGQRVTLRCSPRSGDLSVYWYQQSLDQGLQFLIQYYNGEERAKGNILERFSAQQFPDLHSELNLSSLELGDSALYFCASSVAAGLPTYEQYFGPGTRLTVT.

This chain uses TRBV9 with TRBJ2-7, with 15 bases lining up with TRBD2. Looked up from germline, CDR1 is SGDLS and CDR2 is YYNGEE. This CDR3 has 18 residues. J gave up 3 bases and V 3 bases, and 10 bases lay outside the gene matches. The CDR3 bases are TGTGCCAGCAGCGCAAAGGGACTAGCGGGGGGCCCATACTACGAGCAGTACTTC. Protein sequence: CASSAKGLAGGPYYEQYF.